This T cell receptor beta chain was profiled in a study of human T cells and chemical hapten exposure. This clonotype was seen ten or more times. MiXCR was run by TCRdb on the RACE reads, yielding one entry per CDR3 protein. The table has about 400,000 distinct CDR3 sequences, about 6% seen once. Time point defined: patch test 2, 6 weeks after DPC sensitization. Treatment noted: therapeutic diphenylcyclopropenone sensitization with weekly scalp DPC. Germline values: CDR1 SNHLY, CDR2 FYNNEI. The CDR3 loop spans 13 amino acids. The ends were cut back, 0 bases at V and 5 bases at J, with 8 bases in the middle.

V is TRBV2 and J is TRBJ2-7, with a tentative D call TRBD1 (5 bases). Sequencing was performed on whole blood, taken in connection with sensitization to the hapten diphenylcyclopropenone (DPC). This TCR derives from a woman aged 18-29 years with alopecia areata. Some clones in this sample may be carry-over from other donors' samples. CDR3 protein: CASSEARAHEQYF. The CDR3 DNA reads TGTGCCAGCAGTGAAGCCAGGGCCCACGAGCAGTACTTC. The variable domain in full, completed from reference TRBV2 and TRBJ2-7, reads EPEVTQTPSHQVTQMGQEVILRCVPISNHLYFYWYRQILGQKVEFLVSFYNNEISEKSEIFDDQFSVERPDGSNFTLKIRSTKLEDSAMYFCASSEARAHEQYFGPGTRLTVT.